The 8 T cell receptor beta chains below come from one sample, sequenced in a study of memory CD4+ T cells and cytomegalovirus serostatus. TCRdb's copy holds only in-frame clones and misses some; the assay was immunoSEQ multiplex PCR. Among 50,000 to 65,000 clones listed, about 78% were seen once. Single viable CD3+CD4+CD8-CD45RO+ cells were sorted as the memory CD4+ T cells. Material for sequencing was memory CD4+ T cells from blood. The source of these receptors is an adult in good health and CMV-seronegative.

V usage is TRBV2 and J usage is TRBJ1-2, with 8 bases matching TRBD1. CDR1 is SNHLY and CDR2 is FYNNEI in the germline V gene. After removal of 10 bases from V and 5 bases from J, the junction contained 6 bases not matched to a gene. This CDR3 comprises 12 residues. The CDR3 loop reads CATQGAGYGYTF. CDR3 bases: TGTGCCACCCAGGGGGCGGGGTATGGCTACACCTTC.

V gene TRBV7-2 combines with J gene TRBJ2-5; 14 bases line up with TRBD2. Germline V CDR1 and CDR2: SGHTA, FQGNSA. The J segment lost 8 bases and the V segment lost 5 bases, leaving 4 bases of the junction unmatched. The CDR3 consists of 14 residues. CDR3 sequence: CASSPGLAGVTQYF. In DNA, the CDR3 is TGTGCCAGCAGCCCGGGACTAGCGGGGGTAACCCAGTACTTC.

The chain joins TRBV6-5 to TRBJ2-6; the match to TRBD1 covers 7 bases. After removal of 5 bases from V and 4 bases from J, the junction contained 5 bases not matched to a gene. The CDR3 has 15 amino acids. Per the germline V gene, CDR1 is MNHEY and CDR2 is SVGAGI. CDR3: CASSLGTAGANVLTF. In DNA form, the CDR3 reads TGTGCCAGCAGTCTCGGGACAGCCGGGGCCAACGTCCTGACTTTC.

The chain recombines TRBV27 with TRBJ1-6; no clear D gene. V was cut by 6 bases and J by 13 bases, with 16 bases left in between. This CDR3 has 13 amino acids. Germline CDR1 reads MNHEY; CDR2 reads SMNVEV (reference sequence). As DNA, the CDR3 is TGTGCCAGCAGGAGTCAGGCCCTTAGGCCCCTCCACTTT. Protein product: CASRSQALRPLHF.

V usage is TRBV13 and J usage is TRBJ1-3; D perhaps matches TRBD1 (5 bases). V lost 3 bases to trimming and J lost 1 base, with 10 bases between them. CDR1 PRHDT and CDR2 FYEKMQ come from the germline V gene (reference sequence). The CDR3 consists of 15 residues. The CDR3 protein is CASSLGWGSGNTIYF. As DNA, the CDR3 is TGTGCCAGCAGCTTGGGGTGGGGGTCTGGAAACACCATATATTTT.

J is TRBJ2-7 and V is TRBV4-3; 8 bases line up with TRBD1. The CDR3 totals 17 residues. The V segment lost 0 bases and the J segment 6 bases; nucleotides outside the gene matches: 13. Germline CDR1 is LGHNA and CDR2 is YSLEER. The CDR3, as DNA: TGCGCCAGCAGCCAAGATTCAAGGACAGGGCTGGGAGGCGAGCAGTACTTC. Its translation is CASSQDSRTGLGGEQYF.

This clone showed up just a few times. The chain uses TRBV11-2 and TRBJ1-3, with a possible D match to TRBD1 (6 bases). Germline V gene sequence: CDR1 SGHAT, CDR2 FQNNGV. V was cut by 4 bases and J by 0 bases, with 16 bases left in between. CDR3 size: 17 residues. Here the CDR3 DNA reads TGTGCCAGCAGCTCCGACCGGGACATCTTCTCTGGAAACACCATATATTTT. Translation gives CASSSDRDIFSGNTIYF. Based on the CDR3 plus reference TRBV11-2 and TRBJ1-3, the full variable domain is EAGVAQSPRYKIIEKRQSVAFWCNPISGHATLYWYQQILGQGPKLLIQFQNNGVVDDSQLPKDRFSAERLKGVDSTLKIQPAKLEDSAVYLCASSSDRDIFSGNTIYFGEGSWLTVV.

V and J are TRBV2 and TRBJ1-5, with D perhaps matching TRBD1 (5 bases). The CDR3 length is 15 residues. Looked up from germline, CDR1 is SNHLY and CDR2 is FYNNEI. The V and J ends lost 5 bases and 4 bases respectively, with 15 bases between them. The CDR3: CASSLPGRSNQPQHF. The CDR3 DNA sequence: TGTGCCAGCAGTTTACCGGGACGGAGTAATCAGCCCCAGCATTTT.